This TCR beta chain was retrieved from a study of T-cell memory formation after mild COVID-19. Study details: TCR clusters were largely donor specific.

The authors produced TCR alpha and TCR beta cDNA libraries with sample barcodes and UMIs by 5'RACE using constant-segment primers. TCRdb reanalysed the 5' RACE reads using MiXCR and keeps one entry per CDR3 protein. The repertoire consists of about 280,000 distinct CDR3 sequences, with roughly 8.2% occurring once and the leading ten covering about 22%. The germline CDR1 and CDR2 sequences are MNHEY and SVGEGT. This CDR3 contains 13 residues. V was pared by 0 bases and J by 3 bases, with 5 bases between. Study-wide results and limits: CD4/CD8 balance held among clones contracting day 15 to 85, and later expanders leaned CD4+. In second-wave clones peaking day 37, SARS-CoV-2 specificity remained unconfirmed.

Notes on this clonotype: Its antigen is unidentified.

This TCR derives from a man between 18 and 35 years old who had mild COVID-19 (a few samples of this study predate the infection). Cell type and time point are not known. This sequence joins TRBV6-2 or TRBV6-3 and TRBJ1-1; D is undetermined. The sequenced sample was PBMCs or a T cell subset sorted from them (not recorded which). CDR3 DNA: TGTGCCAGCAGTTACTCAGGGTACACTGAAGCTTTCTTT. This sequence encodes CASSYSGYTEAFF.